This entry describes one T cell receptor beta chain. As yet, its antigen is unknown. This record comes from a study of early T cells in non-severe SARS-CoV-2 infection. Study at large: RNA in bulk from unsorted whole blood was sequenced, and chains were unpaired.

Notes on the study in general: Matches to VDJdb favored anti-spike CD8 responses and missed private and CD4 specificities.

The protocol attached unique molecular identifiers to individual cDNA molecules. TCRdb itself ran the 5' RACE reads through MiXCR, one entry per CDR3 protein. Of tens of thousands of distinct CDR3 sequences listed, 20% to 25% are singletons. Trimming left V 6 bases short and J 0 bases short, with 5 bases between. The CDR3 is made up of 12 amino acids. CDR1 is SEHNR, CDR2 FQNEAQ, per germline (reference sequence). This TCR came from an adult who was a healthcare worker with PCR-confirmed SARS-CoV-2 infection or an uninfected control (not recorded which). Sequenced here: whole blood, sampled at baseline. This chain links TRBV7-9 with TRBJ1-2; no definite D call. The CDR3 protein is CASSTPNYGYTF. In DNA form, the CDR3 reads TGTGCCAGCAGTACTCCTAACTATGGCTACACCTTC. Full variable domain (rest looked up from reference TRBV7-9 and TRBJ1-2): DTGVSQNPRHKITKRGQNVTFRCDPISEHNRLYWYRQTLGQGPEFLTYFQNEAQLEKSRLLSDRFSAERPKGSFSTLEIQRTEQGDSAMYLCASSTPNYGYTFGSGTRLTVV.